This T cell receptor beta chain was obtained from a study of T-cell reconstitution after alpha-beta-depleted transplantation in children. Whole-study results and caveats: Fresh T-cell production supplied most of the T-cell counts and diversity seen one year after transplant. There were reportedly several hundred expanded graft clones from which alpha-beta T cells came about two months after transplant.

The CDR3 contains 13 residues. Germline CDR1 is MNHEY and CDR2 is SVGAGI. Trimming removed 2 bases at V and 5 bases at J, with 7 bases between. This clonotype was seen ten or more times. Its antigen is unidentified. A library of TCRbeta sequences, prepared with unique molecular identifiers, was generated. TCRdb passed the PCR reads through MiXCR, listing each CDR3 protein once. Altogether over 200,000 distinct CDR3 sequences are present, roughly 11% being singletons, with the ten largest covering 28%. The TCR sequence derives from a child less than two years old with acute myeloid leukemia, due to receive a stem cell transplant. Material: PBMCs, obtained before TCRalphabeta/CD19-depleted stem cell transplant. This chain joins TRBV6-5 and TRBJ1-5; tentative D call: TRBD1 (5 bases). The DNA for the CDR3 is TGTGCCAGCAGTTACAGGGACCATCAGCCCCAGCATTTT. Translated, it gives CASSYRDHQPQHF.